The next 8 T cell receptor beta chains were all read from a single sample in a study of blood T cell repertoires in COVID-19. The method was immunoSEQ multiplex PCR; TCRdb's version includes in-frame clones alone and lacks a portion of them. Among roughly 80,000 clones listed, around nine tenths were seen once. Sequencing was performed on peripheral blood. These receptors all come from an older woman with acute or convalescent COVID-19.

The chain combines TRBV2 with TRBJ2-7, with 7 nucleotides matching TRBD1. Germline V CDR1 and CDR2: SNHLY, FYNNEI. The J segment lost 7 bases and the V segment lost 6 bases, leaving 6 bases of the junction unmatched. The CDR3 has 12 residues. The CDR3 loop is CASRRDREEQYF. In DNA form, the CDR3 reads TGTGCCAGCAGGAGAGACAGGGAAGAGCAGTACTTC.

The gene calls are TRBV28 and TRBJ1-5, with a weak D call TRBD1 (5 bases). Germline-derived CDR1 and CDR2 are MDHEN and SYDVKM. The CDR3 has 14 amino acids. Trimming removed 5 bases at V and 5 bases at J, with 13 bases between. CDR3 coding DNA: TGTGCCAGCAGTCTCCAGGGAGGGTATCAGCCCCAGCATTTT. Translation gives CASSLQGGYQPQHF.

Concerning this clone: Additional DNA sequences in this sample encode the identical CDR3. The chain links TRBV28 to TRBJ1-2, with 8 bases matching TRBD1. CDR3 length: 13 residues. Germline V gene lookup returns CDR1 MDHEN and CDR2 SYDVKM. V lost 3 bases, J lost 8 bases, and 5 bases stayed unmatched. Written as DNA, the CDR3 is TGTGCCAGCAGTTTGGGACAGGCTAGGGGCTACACCTTC. This encodes CASSLGQARGYTF.

The chain links TRBV2 to TRBJ1-1; tentative D call: TRBD1 (5 bases). V lost 6 bases and J 4 bases, leaving 15 bases between the germline ends. The CDR3 sequence is 14 residues long. CDR1 and CDR2 from the germline V gene are SNHLY and FYNNEI. The DNA of the CDR3 is TGTGCCAGCAGGAGGGGAGGCGAGAGCACTGAAGCTTTCTTT. This translates into CASRRGGESTEAFF.

This clone was seen more than once but under ten times. The J gene is TRBJ1-1, the V gene TRBV29-1; 8 positions agree with TRBD1. V was pared by 0 bases and J by 3 bases, with 15 bases of the junction left unmatched. This CDR3 spans 18 amino acids. Germline CDR1 reads SQVTM; CDR2 reads ANQGSEA. The CDR3 is CSVEEATVPGGRDTEAFF. CDR3 nucleotide sequence: TGCAGCGTTGAAGAGGCCACTGTTCCAGGGGGCAGGGACACTGAAGCTTTCTTT.

This clone was seen only a few times. This sequence joins TRBV18 and TRBJ1-1; the match to TRBD1 covers 9 bases. With V trimmed by 3 bases and J by 0 bases, 14 bases remained unmatched. The V gene's germline CDR1 is KGHSH and CDR2 LQKENI. The CDR3 contains 19 residues. Here the CDR3 reads CASSPLMSGTGNMNTEAFF. The CDR3 DNA reads as TGTGCCAGCTCACCCCTAATGAGCGGGACAGGGAACATGAACACTGAAGCTTTCTTT.

The chain has TRBV7-3 and TRBJ2-3; TRBD1 might be the D (5 bases). Germline CDR1 and CDR2: SGHTA and FQGTGA. V was trimmed by 1 base and J by 4 bases, leaving 9 bases between them. The CDR3 has 14 amino acids. CDR3: CASSLNGRADTQYF. CDR3 nucleotide sequence: TGTGCCAGCAGCTTAAATGGCAGGGCAGATACGCAGTATTTT. Looking up the rest from reference TRBV7-3 and TRBJ2-3 gives the full variable domain: GAGVSQTPSNKVTEKGKYVELRCDPISGHTALYWYRQSLGQGPEFLIYFQGTGAADDSGLPNDRFFAVRPEGSVSTLKIQRTERGDSAVYLCASSLNGRADTQYFGPGTRLTVL.

The rearrangement links TRBV27 to TRBJ2-2, with 10 bases fitting TRBD2. The CDR3 contains 17 residues. The J segment lost 5 bases and the V segment lost 3 bases, leaving 9 bases of the junction unmatched. Germline CDR1 and CDR2: MNHEY and SMNVEV (reference sequence). CDR3 amino acids: CASSFSAQRGGTGELFF. The CDR3 DNA sequence: TGTGCCAGCAGTTTTAGCGCCCAGCGGGGGGGAACCGGGGAGCTGTTTTTT.